This T cell receptor (beta chain) originates from a study of OX40 agonist ivuxolimab in advanced cancers. Points from the study as a whole: With doses of 0.1 to 3.0 mg/kg, CD4+ and CD8+ blood T cells had undergone clonal expansion by week 6.

Patients were ineligible given autoimmune disease history or systemic immunosuppression. This clone was detected only a few times. Its specificity is unknown. The method was immunoSEQ multiplex PCR; TCRdb's version includes in-frame clones alone and lacks a portion of them. This table holds approximately 76,000 clones, 70% to 90% found once. The CDR3 has 15 residues. The V end was cut by 9 bases, the J end by 7 bases, with 22 bases between. Germline V gene sequence: CDR1 LNHDA, CDR2 SQIVND (reference sequence). The starting material was CD4+ or CD8+ T cells sorted from blood, obtained in a trial of the OX40 agonist ivuxolimab. The clonotype originates from an adult with an advanced solid tumor such as melanoma, head and neck, liver or kidney cancer. V and J are TRBV19 and TRBJ1-5; no definite D call. CDR3 DNA: TGTGCCAGACCGGTTAACGAGGGTGCCTGCCAGCCCCAGCATTTT. This sequence encodes CARPVNEGACQPQHF.